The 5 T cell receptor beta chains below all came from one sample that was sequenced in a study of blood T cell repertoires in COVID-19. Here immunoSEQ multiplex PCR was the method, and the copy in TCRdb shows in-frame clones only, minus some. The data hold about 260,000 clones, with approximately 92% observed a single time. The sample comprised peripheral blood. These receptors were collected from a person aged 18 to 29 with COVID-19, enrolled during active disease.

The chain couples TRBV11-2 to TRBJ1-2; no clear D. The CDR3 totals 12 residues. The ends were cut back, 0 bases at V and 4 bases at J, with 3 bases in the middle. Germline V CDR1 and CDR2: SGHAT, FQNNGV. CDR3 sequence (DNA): TGTGCCAGCAGCTTAGAGAGCTATGGCTACACCTTC. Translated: CASSLESYGYTF.

The CDR3: CASSFGGPQGGANVLTF. CDR3 in DNA: TGTGCCAGCAGCTTCGGGGGGCCCCAAGGTGGGGCCAACGTCCTGACTTTC. This chain joins TRBV7-3 and TRBJ2-6; D might be TRBD2 (7 bases). Germline V gene lookup returns CDR1 SGHTA and CDR2 FQGTGA. CDR3 length equals 17 residues. V gave up 3 bases and J gave up 3 bases, with 15 bases separating them. The variable domain in full, completed from reference TRBV7-3 and TRBJ2-6, reads GAGVSQTPSNKVTEKGKYVELRCDPISGHTALYWYRQSLGQGPEFLIYFQGTGAADDSGLPNDRFFAVRPEGSVSTLKIQRTERGDSAVYLCASSFGGPQGGANVLTFGAGSRLTVL.

The CDR3 is CAWIPAREGLGYEQYF. CDR3 sequence (DNA): TGTGCCTGGATACCGGCACGGGAAGGCTTGGGGTACGAGCAGTACTTC. The V and J genes are TRBV30 and TRBJ2-7; weak D call: TRBD2 (5 bases). The V gene lost 4 bases and the J gene lost 4 bases, with 23 bases spanning the gap. CDR3 length: 16 residues. Germline-derived CDR1 and CDR2 are GTSNPN and SVGIG (reference sequence). The full variable domain, in which reference TRBV30 and TRBJ2-7 provide the parts outside the CDR3, is SQTIHQWPATLVQPVGSPLSLECTVEGTSNPNLYWYRQAAGRGLQLLFYSVGIGQISSEVPQNLSASRPQDRQFILSSKKLLLSDSGFYLCAWIPAREGLGYEQYFGPGTRLTVT.

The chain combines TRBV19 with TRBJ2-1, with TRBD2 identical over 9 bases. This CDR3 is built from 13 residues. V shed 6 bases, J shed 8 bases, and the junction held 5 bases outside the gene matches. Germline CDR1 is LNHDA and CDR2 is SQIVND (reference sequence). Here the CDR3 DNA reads TGTGCCAGTAGCTGGACTAGCGTCCATGAGCAGTTCTTC. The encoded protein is CASSWTSVHEQFF.

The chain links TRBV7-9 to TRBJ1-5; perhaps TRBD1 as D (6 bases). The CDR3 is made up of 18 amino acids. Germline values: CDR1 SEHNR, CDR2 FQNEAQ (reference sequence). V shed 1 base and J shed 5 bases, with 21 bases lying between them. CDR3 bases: TGTGCCAGCAGCTTAGGGGGGCGAGGGATGATTGGGGATCAGCCCCAGCATTTT. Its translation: CASSLGGRGMIGDQPQHF.